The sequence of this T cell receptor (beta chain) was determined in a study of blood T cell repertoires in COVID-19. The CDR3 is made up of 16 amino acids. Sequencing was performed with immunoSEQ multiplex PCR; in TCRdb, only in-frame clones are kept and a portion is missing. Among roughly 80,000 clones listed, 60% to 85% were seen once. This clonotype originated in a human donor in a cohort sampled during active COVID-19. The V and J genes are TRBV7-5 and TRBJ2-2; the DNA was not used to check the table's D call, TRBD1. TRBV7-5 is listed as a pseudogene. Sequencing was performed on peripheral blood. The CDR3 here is CVRSWTGYSNTGELFF. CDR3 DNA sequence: TGTGTCAGAAGCTGGACAGGGTATTCAAACACCGGGGAGCTGTTTTTT.